These 27 T cell receptor beta chains share one sample of origin, sequenced in a study of shared clonotypes between healthy human individuals. Naive CD8 cells lacked CD45RO and underwent positive selection for CCR7, leaving out terminally differentiated effector memory CD45RA+ cells. The repertoire was sequenced with immunoSEQ multiplex PCR; TCRdb's copy has only in-frame clones and lacks some. The table shows millions of clones, with over 85% occurring only once. Sequencing was done on a sample of naive CD8+ T cells sorted from blood. All receptors derive from a man between 18 and 35 years old in good health.

The V call is TRBV7-9, the J call TRBJ1-1; 8 bases line up with TRBD1. Germline CDR1 and CDR2: SEHNR and FQNEAQ (reference sequence). This CDR3 contains 15 residues. The V segment lost 5 bases and the J segment 4 bases; nucleotides outside the gene matches: 9. The CDR3 loop reads CASSITGGAGTEAFF. In DNA form, the CDR3 reads TGTGCCAGCAGCATTACAGGGGGGGCCGGCACTGAAGCTTTCTTT.

This clone has a single count. The CDR3 is CASRPNQGSGETQYF. CDR3 sequence (DNA): TGTGCCAGCAGACCTAACCAGGGAAGCGGAGAGACCCAGTACTTC. The J gene is TRBJ2-5, the V gene TRBV7-6, with D possibly being TRBD1 or TRBD2 (5 bases each). The CDR3 length is 15 residues. Deletions cut 6 bases from V and 4 bases from J, with 18 bases between. Germline loops: CDR1 SGHVS, CDR2 FNYEAQ.

The J gene is TRBJ1-1, the V gene TRBV7-6; D gene ambiguous. Germline V gives CDR1 SGHVS, CDR2 FNYEAQ. The CDR3 runs 15 residues. Trimming cost V 5 bases and J 0 bases, with 13 bases left between them. The CDR3 DNA follows: TGTGCCAGCAGCCAAATTGGCACCCTGAACACTGAAGCTTTCTTT. This translates into CASSQIGTLNTEAFF.

In regard to this clone: One end of the junction is discordant with germline, which a read error may explain. V usage is TRBV9 and J usage is TRBJ2-7; tentatively, D is TRBD2 (6 bases). The CDR3 is 12 amino acids. The germline V gene encodes CDR1 SGDLS and CDR2 YYNGEE. CDR3 in amino acids: CASSVVGGALMF. In nucleotides, the CDR3 is TGTGCCAGCAGCGTAGTCGGAGGGGCCCTGATGTTC.

The rearrangement joins TRBV4-3 to TRBJ1-1; D possibly corresponds to TRBD1 (6 bases). Germline V gene sequence: CDR1 LGHNA, CDR2 YSLEER. This CDR3 contains 15 residues. V dropped 4 bases and J dropped 2 bases, with 14 bases sitting between them. CDR3 nucleotide sequence: TGCGCCAGCAGCCGGATCCGGGACACAAACACTGAAGCTTTCTTT. This sequence encodes CASSRIRDTNTEAFF.

The rearrangement uses TRBV7-6 and TRBJ2-1; D is perhaps TRBD2 (6 bases). Trimming removed 4 bases at V and 8 bases at J, with 15 bases between. Germline lookup yields CDR1 SGHVS and CDR2 FNYEAQ. The length of the CDR3 is 14 residues. The CDR3 nucleotides are TGTGCCAGCAGCTGGGCGGGGAGTAGAGATGAGCAGTTCTTC. Protein product: CASSWAGSRDEQFF. Based on the CDR3 plus reference TRBV7-6 and TRBJ2-1, the full variable domain is GAGVSQSPRYKVTKRGQDVALRCDPISGHVSLYWYRQALGQGPEFLTYFNYEAQQDKSGLPNDRFSAERPEGSISTLTIQRTEQRDSAMYRCASSWAGSRDEQFFGPGTRLTVL.

A single count supports this clone. The chain uses TRBV4-1 and TRBJ1-4; D unclear. Per germline, CDR1 MGHRA and CDR2 YSYEKL. This CDR3 contains 13 residues. Trimming pared 8 bases from V and 10 bases from J, leaving 17 bases between. CDR3 protein: CASALQEEGKLFF. For the CDR3, the DNA is TGCGCCAGCGCCTTGCAGGAAGAAGGAAAACTGTTTTTT.

The rearrangement uses TRBV9 and TRBJ1-1; perhaps TRBD1 as D (6 bases). There are 16 residues in the CDR3. Trimming removed 4 bases from V and 1 base from J, with 17 bases in between. CDR1 and CDR2 from the germline V gene are SGDLS and YYNGEE. CDR3 sequence (DNA): TGTGCCAGCAGCCCACAGGGCTTTGGCTGGAACACTGAAGCTTTCTTT. It yields the protein CASSPQGFGWNTEAFF.

The count of this clone is one. The chain has TRBV5-1 and TRBJ2-7; the D gene is possibly TRBD1 (6 bases). The CDR3 runs 17 residues. Germline CDR1 reads SGHRS; CDR2 reads YFSETQ. Trimming left V 0 bases short and J 0 bases short, with 16 bases between. The CDR3 DNA reads as TGCGCCAGCAGCTTGGACCACCCCGGGACACCCTCCTACGAGCAGTACTTC. It yields the protein CASSLDHPGTPSYEQYF.

V usage is TRBV7-9 and J usage is TRBJ2-5; 7 bases line up with TRBD1. Per germline, CDR1 SEHNR and CDR2 FQNEAQ (reference sequence). The V gene end was trimmed by 4 bases and the J gene end by 5 bases; junction bases not matched to a gene: 10. This CDR3 is built from 15 residues. The CDR3 DNA sequence: TGTGCCAGCAGCTCTGACAGGGAAGAATGGGAGACCCAGTACTTC. As protein: CASSSDREEWETQYF.

The chain joins TRBV7-9 to TRBJ2-1; the D call may be TRBD1 or TRBD2 (5 bases each). Germline CDR1 reads SEHNR; CDR2 reads FQNEAQ (reference sequence). The germline V and J ends were trimmed by 2 bases and 2 bases, with 13 bases remaining between them. The CDR3 consists of 16 residues. The CDR3 DNA sequence: TGTGCCAGCAGCTTACCCGGGACGGCGGCCTACAATGAGCAGTTCTTC. Its protein is CASSLPGTAAYNEQFF.

The J gene is TRBJ2-5, the V gene TRBV5-1, with D possibly matching TRBD1 (5 bases). The length of the CDR3 is 14 residues. Germline loops: CDR1 SGHRS, CDR2 YFSETQ. V shed 2 bases and J shed 2 bases, with 10 bases lying between them. The CDR3 nucleotides are TGCGCCAGCAGCTTTGATGACAGTCAAGAGACCCAGTACTTC. Translation gives CASSFDDSQETQYF.

The V and J genes are TRBV6-5 and TRBJ2-5, with 10 positions matching TRBD1. Germline loops: CDR1 MNHEY, CDR2 SVGAGI. The CDR3 sequence is 14 residues long. The J segment lost 4 bases and the V segment lost 5 bases, leaving 4 bases of the junction unmatched. The CDR3 sequence: CASSDRGPSETQYF. The CDR3, as DNA: TGTGCCAGCAGTGACAGGGGGCCTTCAGAGACCCAGTACTTC.

The rearrangement links TRBV18 to TRBJ2-7; 7 nucleotides match TRBD1. Germline CDR1 reads KGHSH; CDR2 reads LQKENI. This CDR3 region has 15 residues. Trimming cost V 6 bases and J 0 bases; bases outside gene matches: 8. Here the CDR3 DNA reads TGTGCCAGCTCGGAGATGACAGGGAGCTCCTACGAGCAGTACTTC. This codes for CASSEMTGSSYEQYF.

V is TRBV27 and J is TRBJ2-6; a possible D gene is TRBD1 (5 bases). Trimming took off 5 bases at V and 11 bases at J, with 10 bases between the two ends. The CDR3 loop spans 12 amino acids. The germline V gene encodes CDR1 MNHEY and CDR2 SMNVEV (reference sequence). DNA of the CDR3: TGTGCCAGCAGTCTTATAGGGGACGTCCTGACTTTC. Amino acids: CASSLIGDVLTF. Based on the CDR3 plus reference TRBV27 and TRBJ2-6, the full variable domain is EAQVTQNPRYLITVTGKKLTVTCSQNMNHEYMSWYRQDPGLGLRQIYYSMNVEVTDKGDVPEGYKVSRKEKRNFPLILESPSPNQTSLYFCASSLIGDVLTFGAGSRLTVL.

The chain employs TRBV7-6 and TRBJ1-2; D call uncertain. Germline V gene data show CDR1 as SGHVS and CDR2 as FNYEAQ. There are 16 residues in the CDR3. V was shortened by 1 base and J by 4 bases, with 16 bases between the two germline ends. CDR3 bases: TGTGCCAGCAGCTTAGATCCCGAAGGATTCTCCTATGGCTACACCTTC. Its translation: CASSLDPEGFSYGYTF. Full variable domain (rest looked up from reference TRBV7-6 and TRBJ1-2): GAGVSQSPRYKVTKRGQDVALRCDPISGHVSLYWYRQALGQGPEFLTYFNYEAQQDKSGLPNDRFSAERPEGSISTLTIQRTEQRDSAMYRCASSLDPEGFSYGYTFGSGTRLTVV.

The chain joins TRBV5-1 to TRBJ2-3; 7 positions match TRBD1. CDR1 SGHRS and CDR2 YFSETQ come from the germline V gene. This CDR3 comprises 15 residues. Losses at the gene ends were 1 base for V and 4 bases for J; bases not matched to a gene: 6. The CDR3 DNA follows: TGCGCCAGCAGCTTGATTGTACAGGGGTCAGATACGCAGTATTTT. Protein sequence: CASSLIVQGSDTQYF. Using reference TRBV5-1 and TRBJ2-3 for the parts outside the CDR3, the full variable domain is KAGVTQTPRYLIKTRGQQVTLSCSPISGHRSVSWYQQTPGQGLQFLFEYFSETQRNKGNFPGRFSGRQFSNSRSEMNVSTLELGDSALYLCASSLIVQGSDTQYFGPGTRLTVL.

The gene calls are TRBV18 and TRBJ1-5; D is undetermined. In germline, CDR1 is KGHSH, CDR2 LQKENI. Trimming took off 1 base at V and 5 bases at J, with 6 bases between the two ends. This CDR3 has 13 residues. CDR3 DNA: TGTGCCAGCTCACCACTCAAGGATCAGCCCCAGCATTTT. Translation gives CASSPLKDQPQHF.

The V call is TRBV7-8, the J call TRBJ1-5; D gene uncertain. V lost 0 bases and J 6 bases, leaving 3 bases between the germline ends. The CDR3 is made up of 12 amino acids. Germline CDR1 reads SGHVS; CDR2 reads FQNEAQ. The CDR3 DNA reads as TGTGCCAGCAGCTTAGCGGGTCAGCCCCAGCATTTT. It codes for CASSLAGQPQHF.

J is TRBJ2-1 and V is TRBV4-1; a possible D gene is TRBD2 (6 bases). The CDR3 has 17 amino acids. V was shortened by 0 bases and J by 0 bases, with 12 bases between the two germline ends. Germline V gene data show CDR1 as MGHRA and CDR2 as YSYEKL. This CDR3 reads CASSQEDISGSYNEQFF. As DNA, the CDR3 is TGCGCCAGCAGCCAAGAGGACATTAGCGGCTCCTACAATGAGCAGTTCTTC.

A single count supports this clone. The chain combines TRBV11-2 with TRBJ1-6; perhaps TRBD1 as D (5 bases). The CDR3 is 13 residues long. Germline-derived CDR1 and CDR2 are SGHAT and FQNNGV. Deletions cut 1 base from V and 11 bases from J, with 9 bases between. DNA of the CDR3: TGTGCCAGCAGCTTAGCTCAGGGACCACCCCTCCACTTT. This encodes CASSLAQGPPLHF.

The chain uses TRBV6-5 and TRBJ2-2; TRBD1 matches at 8 bases. The CDR3 runs to 15 residues. Germline CDR1 MNHEY, CDR2 SVGAGI. The J segment lost 6 bases and the V segment lost 2 bases, leaving 5 bases of the junction unmatched. The chain's CDR3 is CASSYRTGIAGELFF. The CDR3 DNA is TGTGCCAGCAGTTACCGGACAGGGATTGCCGGGGAGCTGTTTTTT.

The J gene is TRBJ1-2, the V gene TRBV29-1, with 8 bases identical to TRBD1. Germline assignment: CDR1 SQVTM and CDR2 ANQGSEA. This CDR3 region has 15 residues. The V and J ends lost 6 bases and 2 bases, in that order; junction bases with no gene match: 11. DNA of the CDR3: TGCAGCGTCACTCCGGGACAGGCAATAAACTATGGCTACACCTTC. This translates into CSVTPGQAINYGYTF.

The chain is built from TRBV30 and TRBJ2-7, with a possible D match to TRBD1 (6 bases). V shed 1 base and J shed 1 base, with 14 bases lying between them. The CDR3 covers 15 residues. Germline V CDR1 and CDR2: GTSNPN, SVGIG (reference sequence). The CDR3 loop is CAWSEAGARSYEQYF. The CDR3 region has the DNA TGTGCCTGGAGTGAGGCAGGGGCCCGATCCTACGAGCAGTACTTC. The complete variable domain, with remaining parts taken from reference TRBV30 and TRBJ2-7, reads SQTIHQWPATLVQPVGSPLSLECTVEGTSNPNLYWYRQAAGRGLQLLFYSVGIGQISSEVPQNLSASRPQDRQFILSSKKLLLSDSGFYLCAWSEAGARSYEQYFGPGTRLTVT.

The chain uses TRBV13 and TRBJ2-3, with 7 positions matching TRBD1. The CDR3 loop spans 14 amino acids. Looked up from germline, CDR1 is PRHDT and CDR2 is FYEKMQ (reference sequence). V lost 5 bases, J lost 2 bases, and 4 bases stayed unmatched. The DNA for the CDR3 is TGTGCCAGCAGCGAACAGGGGATCACAGATACGCAGTATTTT. The encoded protein is CASSEQGITDTQYF.

The chain links TRBV10-3 to TRBJ2-5, with no clear D. Germline V gene sequence: CDR1 ENHRY, CDR2 SYGVKD. There are 13 residues in the CDR3. The V end lost 0 bases, the J end lost 4 bases, and 6 bases lay between the germline ends. CDR3 nucleotide sequence: TGTGCCATCAGTGAGTCTAGCCTAGAGACCCAGTACTTC. It specifies CAISESSLETQYF.

The V call is TRBV29-1, the J call TRBJ2-1; D gene ambiguous. Trimming cost V 6 bases and J 9 bases, with 12 bases left between them. The length of the CDR3 is 11 residues. The V gene's germline CDR1 is SQVTM and CDR2 ANQGSEA. The CDR3 spells CSVRLGGEQFF. The CDR3 DNA follows: TGCAGCGTACGACTGGGCGGTGAGCAGTTCTTC.